This TCR beta chain was documented in a study of blood T cell repertoires in COVID-19 (dated by TCRdb to 2020 to 2022). Looking at the study overall: Recovered participants in ImmuneRACE Cohort 3 were defined as having two consecutive negative NP/OP PCR tests, clearance from a healthcare professional, or resolution of symptoms. The collaborator samples originated in the United States, Italy and Spain and spanned the acute and convalescent phases of COVID-19. The prospective study material was composed of cDNA or gDNA derived from T cells, B-cell-depleted T cells, or PBMCs. The dataset comprised deeply sampled blood TCRbeta repertoires from subjects exposed to, actively infected with, or recovered from COVID-19. A freely available public database, intended as a resource for researchers studying the immune response to SARS-CoV-2, is where the repertoires were released. The samples were drawn from two sources: the first 160 participants of the ongoing ImmuneRACE study, and over 950 subjects contributed by 6 global collaborators. Nearly every sample came with metadata listing a de-identified subject ID, COVID-19 status, age in years and sex. Where available, HLA class I and class II types were obtained from metadata supplied by the sample provider rather than from assay-based typing.

The immunoSEQ Assay, a bias-controlled multiplex PCR, was used to amplify TCRbeta CDR3 regions from genomic DNA. The study's own analysis went as follows. Within the assay, amplification of reference gene primers was used to estimate how many nucleated cells each sample contained. Sequence reads were collapsed and filtered to measure the absolute abundance of every unique TCRbeta CDR3 rearrangement. For each sample, productive Simpson clonality was calculated as the square root of Simpson's diversity index across productive rearrangements. Sourced from immuneACCESS, this table was stored by TCRdb with only in-frame sequences that have V and J called. A share of the clones is absent; for the studies checked, an unresolved V gene accounts for under half, and the remainder has no known explanation. The DNA was the basis for D and trimming; V, J and clone size are from that table. Here the sample has about 400,000 clones; around 87% occur a single time. Approximately 1.9% of the sample is in the top ten clones.

Broader findings and caveats from the paper: The quantity of clinical and demographic metadata differed by source and by participant and was supplied without curation.

For this clone: Its specific antigen is unknown. It has no much larger one-base neighbor in the sample; base qualities were not kept.

Participants in the prospective study were aged roughly 18 to 89 years, lived in more than 20 United States geographic areas, and enrolled through a virtual design. In the prospective study, cohorts were assigned on the basis of participant-reported clinical history obtained from a screening survey and a study questionnaire. In the prospective study, whole blood, serum and a nasopharyngeal or oropharyngeal swab were collected from each participant by mobile phlebotomists. Prospective study participants could optionally give additional blood draws and questionnaires over an approximately 2-month period. Before DNA extraction, blood samples from the prospective study were shipped at room temperature or frozen. V is cut by 3 bases and J by 9 bases, and the space between the germline ends is 15 bases. The CDR3 holds 14 amino acids from the cysteine to the phenylalanine. The DNA shown is the 42-base CDR3, in frame from base 1. The germline V gene yields MDHEN for CDR1 and SYDVKM for CDR2.

The receptor was derived from a man aged 35 to 55 in a cohort exposed to, infected with or recovered from COVID-19 (not recorded which). Recombination connected TRBV28 to TRBJ1-5; tentative D gene TRBD1, with 6 bases matching. The sample taken for sequencing was PBMCs or T cells enriched from blood (not recorded which). The DNA reads TGTGCCAGCAGTTTCGGGACACATCTCCGGCCCCAGCATTTT. Its protein reads: CASSFGTHLRPQHF.